This T cell receptor beta chain originates from a study of identical twins. The V and J ends lost 5 bases and 4 bases respectively, with 19 bases between them. CDR3 length equals 16 residues. MiXCR was run by TCRdb on the 5' RACE reads, yielding one entry per CDR3 protein. The sample contains some 1,700,000 distinct CDR3 sequences, around a third of which appear only once. This clonotype has only one observation. Its antigen is unidentified. Each donor (without exception) was a healthy Caucasian. General study results and limits: A lower insertion count was a feature of abundant cord blood beta clonotypes, with no such feature in memory repertoires.

The chain combines TRBV12-3 or TRBV12-4 with TRBJ2-3, with D possibly being TRBD2 (5 bases). The clonotype comes from a newborn girl in good health. The specimen sequenced was cord blood. The CDR3 nucleotides are TGTGCCAGCAGTGCCCTGGCCCTTTATAGCGCAGATACGCAGTATTTT. Translated: CASSALALYSADTQYF.